A single TCR beta chain is shown here with its context. The CDR3 runs 15 residues. Germline V gene lookup returns CDR1 MDHEN and CDR2 SYDVKM. V dropped 5 bases and J dropped 10; count of bases not matched to a gene: 14. Only in-frame clones appear in the TCRdb table, and some are missing; sequencing was by immunoSEQ multiplex PCR. The sample includes roughly 24,000 clones, 95% to 97% of them seen just once. The data are from a study of B cell selection in AIRE deficiency. Sorting defined conventional CD4 T cells as CD4+CD127+. This receptor was taken from a human donor in good health. The chain couples TRBV28 to TRBJ1-1, with 9 bases identical to TRBD1. Source material: CD4+CD127+ conventional T cells sorted from PBMCs. The CDR3 DNA reads TGTGCCAGCAGTCCGCCCCTCGGGACAGGGTTTGCAGCTTTCTTT. Translated, it gives CASSPPLGTGFAAFF.